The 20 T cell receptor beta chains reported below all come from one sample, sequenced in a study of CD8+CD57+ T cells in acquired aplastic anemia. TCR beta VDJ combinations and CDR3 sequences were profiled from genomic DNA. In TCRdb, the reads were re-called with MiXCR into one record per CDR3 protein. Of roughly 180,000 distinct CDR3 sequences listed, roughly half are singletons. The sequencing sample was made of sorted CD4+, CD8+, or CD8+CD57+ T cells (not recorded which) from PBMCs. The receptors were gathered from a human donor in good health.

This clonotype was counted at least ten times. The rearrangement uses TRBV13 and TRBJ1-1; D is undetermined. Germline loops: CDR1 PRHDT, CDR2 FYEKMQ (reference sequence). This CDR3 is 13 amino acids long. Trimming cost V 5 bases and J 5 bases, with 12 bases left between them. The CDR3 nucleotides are TGTGCCAGCAGCCAGAGACACGCAACTGAAGCTTTCTTT. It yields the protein CASSQRHATEAFF.

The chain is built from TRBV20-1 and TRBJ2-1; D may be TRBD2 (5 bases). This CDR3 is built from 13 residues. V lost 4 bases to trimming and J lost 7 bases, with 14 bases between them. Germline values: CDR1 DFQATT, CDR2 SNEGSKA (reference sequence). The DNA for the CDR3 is TGCAGTGCTACGGACTCCGATAATAATGAGCAGTTCTTC. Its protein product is CSATDSDNNEQFF.

As DNA, the CDR3 is TGCGCCAGCAGCTTATCACAGCCTTCCTACGAGCAGTACTTC. Protein: CASSLSQPSYEQYF. The chain links TRBV5-1 to TRBJ2-7; D is unclear. Germline CDR1 SGHRS, CDR2 YFSETQ. The CDR3 contains 14 residues. Trimming removed 2 bases from V and 1 base from J, with 10 bases in between.

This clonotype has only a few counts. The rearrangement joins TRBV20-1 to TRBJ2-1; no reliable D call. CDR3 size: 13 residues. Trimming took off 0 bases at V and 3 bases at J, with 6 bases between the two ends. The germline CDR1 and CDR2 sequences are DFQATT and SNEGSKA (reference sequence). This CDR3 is CSARDYGYNEQFF. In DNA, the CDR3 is TGCAGTGCTAGAGATTACGGCTACAATGAGCAGTTCTTC.

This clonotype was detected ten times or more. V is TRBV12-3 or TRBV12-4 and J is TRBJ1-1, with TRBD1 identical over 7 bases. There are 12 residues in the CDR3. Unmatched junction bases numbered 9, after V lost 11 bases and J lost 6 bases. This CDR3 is CAGVPQGAEAFF. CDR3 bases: TGTGCCGGCGTGCCCCAGGGGGCTGAAGCTTTCTTT.

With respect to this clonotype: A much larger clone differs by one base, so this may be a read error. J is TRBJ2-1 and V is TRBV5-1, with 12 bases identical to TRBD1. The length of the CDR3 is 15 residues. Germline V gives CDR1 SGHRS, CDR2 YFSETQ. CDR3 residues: CASSGGQGAYNEQSF. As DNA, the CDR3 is TGCGCCAGCAGCGGGGGACAGGGGGCCTACAATGAGCAGTCCTTC.

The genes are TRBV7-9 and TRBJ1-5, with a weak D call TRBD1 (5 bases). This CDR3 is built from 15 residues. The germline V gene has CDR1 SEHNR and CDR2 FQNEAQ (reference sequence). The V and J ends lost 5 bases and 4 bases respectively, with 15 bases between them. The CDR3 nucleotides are TGTGCCAGCAGCCCCGGGGGAGGGGCGAATCAGCCCCAGCATTTT. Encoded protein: CASSPGGGANQPQHF.

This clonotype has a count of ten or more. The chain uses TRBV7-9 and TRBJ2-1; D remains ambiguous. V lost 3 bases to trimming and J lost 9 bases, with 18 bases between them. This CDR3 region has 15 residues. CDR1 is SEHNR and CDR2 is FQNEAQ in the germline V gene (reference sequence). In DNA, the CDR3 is TGTGCCAGCAGCTTTGCGGCCCCCGCGTTTGGTGAGCAGTTCTTC. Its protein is CASSFAAPAFGEQFF.

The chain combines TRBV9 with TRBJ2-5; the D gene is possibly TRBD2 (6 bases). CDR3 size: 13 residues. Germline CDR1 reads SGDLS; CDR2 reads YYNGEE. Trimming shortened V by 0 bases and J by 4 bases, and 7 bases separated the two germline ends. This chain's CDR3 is CASSVVGGETQYF. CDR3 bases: TGTGCCAGCAGCGTAGTGGGAGGAGAGACCCAGTACTTC.

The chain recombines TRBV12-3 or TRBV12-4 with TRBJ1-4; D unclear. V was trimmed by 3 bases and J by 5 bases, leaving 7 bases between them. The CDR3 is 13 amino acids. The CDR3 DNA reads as TGTGCCAGCAGTTTGAGGACGAATGAAAAACTGTTTTTT. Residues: CASSLRTNEKLFF.

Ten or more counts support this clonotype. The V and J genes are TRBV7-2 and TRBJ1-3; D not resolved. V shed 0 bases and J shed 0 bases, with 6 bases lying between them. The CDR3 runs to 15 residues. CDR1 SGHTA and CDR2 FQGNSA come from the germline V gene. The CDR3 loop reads CASSLAPGSGNTIYF. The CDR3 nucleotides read TGTGCCAGCAGCTTAGCACCGGGCTCTGGAAACACCATATATTTT.

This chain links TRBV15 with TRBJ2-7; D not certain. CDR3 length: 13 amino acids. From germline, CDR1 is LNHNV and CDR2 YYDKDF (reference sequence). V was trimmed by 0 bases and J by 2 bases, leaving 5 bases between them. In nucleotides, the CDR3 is TGTGCCACCAGCAGAGATCTAACCTACGAGCAGTACTTC. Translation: CATSRDLTYEQYF. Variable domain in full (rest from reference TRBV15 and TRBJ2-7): DAMVIQNPRYQVTQFGKPVTLSCSQTLNHNVMYWYQQKSSQAPKLLFHYYDKDFNNEADTPDNFQSRRPNTSFCFLDIRSPGLGDTAMYLCATSRDLTYEQYFGPGTRLTVT.

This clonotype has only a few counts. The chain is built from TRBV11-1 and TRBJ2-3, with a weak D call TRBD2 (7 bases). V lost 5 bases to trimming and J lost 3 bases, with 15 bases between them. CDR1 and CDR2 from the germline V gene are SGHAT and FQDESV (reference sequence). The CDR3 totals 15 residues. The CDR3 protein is CASSAGASGTDTQYF. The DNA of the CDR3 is TGTGCCAGCAGCGCGGGGGCTTCGGGAACAGATACGCAGTATTTT.

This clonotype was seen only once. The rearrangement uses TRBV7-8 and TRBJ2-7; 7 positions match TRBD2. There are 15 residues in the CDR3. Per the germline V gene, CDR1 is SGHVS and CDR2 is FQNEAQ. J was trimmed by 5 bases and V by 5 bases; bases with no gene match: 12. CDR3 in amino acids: CASSAASGLAHEQYF. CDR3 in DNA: TGTGCCAGCAGCGCAGCTAGCGGCCTAGCCCACGAGCAGTACTTC.

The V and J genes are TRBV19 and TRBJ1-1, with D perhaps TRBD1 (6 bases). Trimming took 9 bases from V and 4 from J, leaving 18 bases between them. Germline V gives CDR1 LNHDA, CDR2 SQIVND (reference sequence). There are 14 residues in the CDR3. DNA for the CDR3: TGTGCCAGATCCCGAGGGGGGGCGAGCACTGAAGCTTTCTTT. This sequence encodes CARSRGGASTEAFF. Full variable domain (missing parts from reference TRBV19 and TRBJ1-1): DGGITQSPKYLFRKEGQNVTLSCEQNLNHDAMYWYRQDPGQGLRLIYYSQIVNDFQKGDIAEGYSVSREKKESFPLTVTSAQKNPTAFYLCARSRGGASTEAFFGQGTRLTVV.

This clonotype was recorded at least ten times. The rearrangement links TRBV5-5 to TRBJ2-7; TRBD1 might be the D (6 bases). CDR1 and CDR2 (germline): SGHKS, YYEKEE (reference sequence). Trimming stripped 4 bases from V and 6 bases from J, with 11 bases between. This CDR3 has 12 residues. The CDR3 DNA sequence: TGTGCCAGCAGCCGGACAGCGGTCGAGCAGTACTTC. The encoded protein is CASSRTAVEQYF.

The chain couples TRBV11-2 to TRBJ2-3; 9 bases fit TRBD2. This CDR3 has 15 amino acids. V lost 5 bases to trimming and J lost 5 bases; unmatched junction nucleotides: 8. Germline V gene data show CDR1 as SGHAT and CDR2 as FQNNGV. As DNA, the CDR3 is TGTGCCAGCAGCCCCGGGACTAGCCTACTAGATACGCAGTATTTT. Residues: CASSPGTSLLDTQYF.

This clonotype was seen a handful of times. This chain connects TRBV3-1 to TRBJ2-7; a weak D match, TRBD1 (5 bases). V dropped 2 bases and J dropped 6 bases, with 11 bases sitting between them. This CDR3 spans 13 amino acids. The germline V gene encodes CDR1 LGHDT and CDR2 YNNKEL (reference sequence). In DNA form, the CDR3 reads TGTGCCAGCAGCCAATCAGGGTACCGCGAGCAGTACTTC. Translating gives CASSQSGYREQYF.

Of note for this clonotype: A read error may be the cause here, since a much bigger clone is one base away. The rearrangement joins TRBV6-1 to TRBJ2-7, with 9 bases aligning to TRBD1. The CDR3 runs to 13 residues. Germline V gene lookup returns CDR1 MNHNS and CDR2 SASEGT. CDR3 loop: CASSRDRGYEQHF. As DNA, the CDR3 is TGTGCCAGCAGCCGCGACAGGGGGTACGAGCAGCACTTC.

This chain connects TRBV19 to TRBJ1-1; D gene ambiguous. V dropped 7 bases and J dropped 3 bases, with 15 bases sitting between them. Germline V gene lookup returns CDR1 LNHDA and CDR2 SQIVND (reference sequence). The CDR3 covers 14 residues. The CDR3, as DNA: TGTGCCAGTACCTCACTTATCTGGGACACTGAAGCTTTCTTT. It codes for CASTSLIWDTEAFF.